These 12 T cell receptor beta chains were all obtained from the same sample, sequenced in a study of blood T cell repertoires in COVID-19. Repertoires were generated with immunoSEQ multiplex PCR, while TCRdb's copy carries only in-frame clones and drops some. The sample has approximately 110,000 clones; 85% to 90% are singletons. Sequenced material: peripheral blood. Receptors were obtained from a man in his fifties with acute or convalescent COVID-19.

The chain recombines TRBV18 with TRBJ1-4; D is unclear. V lost 1 base, J lost 4 bases, and 7 bases lay in between. This CDR3 is built from 14 residues. CDR1 and CDR2 (germline): KGHSH, LQKENI. The CDR3 loop reads CASSPRGDNEKLFF. The CDR3 bases are TGTGCCAGCTCACCACGCGGGGATAATGAAAAACTGTTTTTT.

This clone was counted a few times. The rearrangement links TRBV4-1 to TRBJ1-5; TRBD1 might be the D (5 bases). The CDR3 loop spans 17 amino acids. V lost 0 bases, J lost 4 bases, and 16 bases lay in between. Germline lookup yields CDR1 MGHRA and CDR2 YSYEKL. The CDR3 bases are TGCGCCAGCAGCCAAGATCGGCAGGGCACCCTAAATCAGCCCCAGCATTTT. It specifies CASSQDRQGTLNQPQHF.

The chain has TRBV6-1 and TRBJ1-4; 9 bases align to TRBD1. There are 16 residues in the CDR3. Germline CDR1 reads MNHNS; CDR2 reads SASEGT. V dropped 1 base and J dropped 7; count of bases not matched to a gene: 7. Written as DNA, the CDR3 is TGTGCCAGCAGTGAAGGTCTCTGGACAGGGGCTGAAAAACTGTTTTTT. Residues: CASSEGLWTGAEKLFF.

V usage is TRBV28 and J usage is TRBJ1-2; TRBD1 agrees at 9 bases. The CDR3 contains 14 residues. The ends lost 5 bases at V and 4 bases at J; junction bases unmatched: 5. Germline CDR1 is MDHEN and CDR2 is SYDVKM. In nucleotides, the CDR3 is TGTGCCAGCAGTCAACAGGGGGCATTCTATGGCTACACCTTC. Translated: CASSQQGAFYGYTF.

The rearrangement joins TRBV25-1 to TRBJ2-4; D perhaps matches TRBD1 (6 bases). Per the germline V gene, CDR1 is MGHDK and CDR2 is SYGVNS. The length of the CDR3 is 13 residues. The V end was cut by 6 bases, the J end by 7 bases, with 13 bases between. CDR3 loop: CASREGVRNIQYF. CDR3 DNA: TGTGCCAGCAGAGAGGGGGTGAGGAACATTCAGTACTTC.

Details on this clone: Mismatch with germline at one junction end may stem from a read error. J is TRBJ2-7 and V is TRBV3-1 (or the pseudogene TRBV3-2); 9 bases are shared with TRBD1. CDR1 is LGHDT and CDR2 is YNNKEL in the germline V gene (reference sequence). The CDR3 sequence is 14 residues long. For the CDR3, the DNA is TGTGCCAGCAGCCGGGGACAGGGAGGGCCCACCCGGAACTTC. This gives the protein CASSRGQGGPTRNF.

J is TRBJ1-2 and V is TRBV18, with D possibly matching TRBD1 (5 bases). V lost 6 bases and J 8 bases, leaving 25 bases between the germline ends. Germline CDR1 KGHSH, CDR2 LQKENI. The CDR3 is 16 amino acids. CDR3 nucleotides: TGTGCCAGCTCCTCTTCGGGAGGCTTCCCCGGGGGAGGCTACACCTTC. Translation: CASSSSGGFPGGGYTF.

CDR3 bases: TGTGCCAGCAGTGGACAAGGATCGAATTCACCCCTCCACTTT. Its protein product is CASSGQGSNSPLHF. V gene TRBV2 combines with J gene TRBJ1-6; no firm D call. The germline V gene has CDR1 SNHLY and CDR2 FYNNEI. Trimming cost V 4 bases and J 7 bases, with 11 bases left between them. This CDR3 region has 14 residues.

V and J are TRBV29-1 and TRBJ1-2; D possibly corresponds to TRBD1 (5 bases). The CDR3 length is 13 residues. The V gene's germline CDR1 is SQVTM and CDR2 ANQGSEA. Trimming cost V 4 bases and J 5 bases, with 14 bases left between them. The CDR3 region is CSVGLTEAYGYTF. The DNA for the CDR3 is TGCAGCGTTGGACTGACAGAGGCGTATGGCTACACCTTC.

In nucleotides, the CDR3 is TGTGCCAGCAGTTTATCCCCCCCTACAGCAGAAGCTTTCTTT. As protein: CASSLSPPTAEAFF. The chain couples TRBV27 to TRBJ1-1; unclear D gene. CDR1 and CDR2 from the germline V gene are MNHEY and SMNVEV (reference sequence). Trimming removed 0 bases at V and 8 bases at J, with 13 bases between. The CDR3 runs to 14 residues.

The chain couples TRBV19 to TRBJ2-1; the match to TRBD2 covers 9 bases. J lost 5 bases, V lost 8 bases, and 7 bases had no gene match. Germline CDR1 LNHDA, CDR2 SQIVND (reference sequence). This CDR3 has 14 residues. The CDR3 bases are TGTGCCAGTTGCGGGCTAGCGGGAAACAATGAGCAGTTCTTC. It translates to CASCGLAGNNEQFF.

The gene calls are TRBV4-1 and TRBJ2-2; 7 nucleotides line up with TRBD1. CDR1 is MGHRA, CDR2 YSYEKL, per germline. Trimming at V came to 4 bases and at J to 5 bases, leaving 4 bases not matched to a gene. This CDR3 is 14 amino acids long. CDR3 nucleotide sequence: TGCGCCAGCAGCCCGACAGGGCTTACCGGGGAGCTGTTTTTT. Its protein product is CASSPTGLTGELFF.